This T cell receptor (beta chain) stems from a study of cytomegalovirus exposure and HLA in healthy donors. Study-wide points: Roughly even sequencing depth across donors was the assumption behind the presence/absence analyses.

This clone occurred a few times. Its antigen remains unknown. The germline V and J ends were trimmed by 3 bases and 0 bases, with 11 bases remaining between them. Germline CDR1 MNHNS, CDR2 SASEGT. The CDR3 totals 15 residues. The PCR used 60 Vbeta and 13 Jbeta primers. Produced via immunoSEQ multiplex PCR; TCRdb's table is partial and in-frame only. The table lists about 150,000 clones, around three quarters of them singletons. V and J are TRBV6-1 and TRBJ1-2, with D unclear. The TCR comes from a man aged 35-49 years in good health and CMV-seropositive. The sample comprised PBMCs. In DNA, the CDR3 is TGTGCCAGCAGTGACCATGGGAGAGCTAACTATGGCTACACCTTC. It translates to CASSDHGRANYGYTF.